These 17 T cell receptor beta chains were all obtained from the same sample, sequenced in a study of PD-1 blockade in classical Hodgkin lymphoma. Time point indicated: cycle 4 day 1 (C4D1), after 6 weeks of nivolumab. Each patient relapsed following autologous stem cell transplantation, and prior brentuximab vedotin exposure differed. Assay used: immunoSEQ multiplex PCR; TCRdb lists only in-frame clones, some missing. Among about 93,000 clones listed, more than 70% were seen once. Source: peripheral blood mononuclear cells (PBMCs), taken before the fourth cycle of nivolumab. Receptors were obtained from a human donor with classical Hodgkin lymphoma.

CDR3 in amino acids: CASSVVPSNEQYF. The CDR3 nucleotides are TGTGCCAGCAGCGTAGTCCCTAGTAACGAGCAGTACTTC. The chain couples TRBV9 to TRBJ2-7; no reliable D call. Trimming removed 0 bases from V and 5 bases from J, with 9 bases in between. Germline V gene data show CDR1 as SGDLS and CDR2 as YYNGEE. The CDR3 covers 13 residues.

This chain connects TRBV6-6 to TRBJ1-1; unclear D gene. CDR3 length equals 12 residues. V lost 6 bases and J lost 0, with 5 bases in between. Germline CDR1 MNHNY, CDR2 SVGAGI (reference sequence). The CDR3 sequence: CASRIMNTEAFF. In DNA, the CDR3 is TGTGCCAGCAGGATCATGAACACTGAAGCTTTCTTT.

CDR3 amino acids: CASRRTGGFFYEQYF. The CDR3 region has the DNA TGTGCCAGTAGGAGGACAGGGGGCTTTTTCTACGAGCAGTACTTC. The chain employs TRBV19 and TRBJ2-7, with 11 bases aligning to TRBD1. This CDR3 region has 15 residues. Germline loops: CDR1 LNHDA, CDR2 SQIVND (reference sequence). Unmatched junction bases numbered 7, after V lost 6 bases and J lost 3 bases. Supplemented by reference TRBV19 and TRBJ2-7, the full variable domain reads DGGITQSPKYLFRKEGQNVTLSCEQNLNHDAMYWYRQDPGQGLRLIYYSQIVNDFQKGDIAEGYSVSREKKESFPLTVTSAQKNPTAFYLCASRRTGGFFYEQYFGPGTRLTVT.

This chain joins TRBV29-1 and TRBJ2-1; TRBD1 matches 7 bases. This CDR3 contains 11 residues. Germline V CDR1 and CDR2: SQVTM, ANQGSEA. V lost 2 bases to trimming and J lost 16 bases; unmatched junction nucleotides: 8. The chain's CDR3 is CSVEHPRGRFF. In nucleotides, the CDR3 is TGCAGCGTTGAACACCCTAGGGGGCGTTTCTTC.

V and J are TRBV10-3 and TRBJ2-2; TRBD2 agrees at 10 bases. V lost 6 bases, J lost 6 bases, and 1 base stayed unmatched. The CDR3 is made up of 13 amino acids. Germline-derived CDR1 and CDR2 are ENHRY and SYGVKD. DNA for the CDR3: TGTGCCATCAGGGGACTAGCGTCCGGGGAGCTGTTTTTT. Its protein product is CAIRGLASGELFF.

V usage is TRBV19 and J usage is TRBJ2-3; no clear D. Germline V gene data show CDR1 as LNHDA and CDR2 as SQIVND (reference sequence). Trimming left V 3 bases short and J 2 bases short, with 6 bases between. The CDR3 covers 13 residues. The CDR3 nucleotides read TGTGCCAGTAGTATGACCAACACAGATACGCAGTATTTT. Its protein product is CASSMTNTDTQYF.

The chain couples TRBV5-1 to TRBJ1-2; no clear D gene. The V gene lost 0 bases and the J gene lost 9 bases, with 12 bases spanning the gap. The CDR3 is made up of 13 amino acids. Germline assignment: CDR1 SGHRS and CDR2 YFSETQ. CDR3 DNA sequence: TGCGCCAGCAGCTTGGTTCCTGAATCGCGCTACACCTTC. Translated, it gives CASSLVPESRYTF. The full variable domain, completed using reference TRBV5-1 and TRBJ1-2, is KAGVTQTPRYLIKTRGQQVTLSCSPISGHRSVSWYQQTPGQGLQFLFEYFSETQRNKGNFPGRFSGRQFSNSRSEMNVSTLELGDSALYLCASSLVPESRYTFGSGTRLTVV.

The V call is TRBV11-3, the J call TRBJ2-2; D not certain. The V and J ends lost 5 bases and 5 bases respectively, with 9 bases between them. CDR3 length equals 13 residues. The germline gives CDR1 SGHNT, CDR2 YENEEA. Here the CDR3 reads CASSDRWTGELFF. CDR3 in DNA: TGTGCCAGCAGCGATAGGTGGACCGGGGAGCTGTTTTTT.

This clone appeared a single time. V gene TRBV27 combines with J gene TRBJ2-1; 15 bases fit TRBD2. CDR3 length equals 18 residues. Trimming cost V 6 bases and J 6 bases; bases outside gene matches: 12. CDR1 and CDR2 (germline): MNHEY, SMNVEV (reference sequence). This CDR3 is CASRLLGLAGGLGNEQFF. The CDR3 nucleotides read TGTGCCAGCAGACTATTAGGACTAGCGGGGGGGCTAGGCAATGAGCAGTTCTTC.

V is TRBV7-8 and J is TRBJ2-1, with 14 bases identical to TRBD2. CDR1 SGHVS and CDR2 FQNEAQ come from the germline V gene. V was clipped by 5 bases and J by 10 bases; unmatched bases: 13. CDR3 length: 17 residues. CDR3 region: CASSQQKGLAGDDEQFF. DNA for the CDR3: TGTGCCAGCAGCCAACAAAAGGGACTAGCGGGGGACGACGAGCAGTTCTTC.

This rearrangement joins TRBV19 to TRBJ2-5; D gene unclear. The CDR3 length is 14 residues. The germline V gene has CDR1 LNHDA and CDR2 SQIVND (reference sequence). V shed 3 bases and J shed 2 bases, with 10 bases lying between them. CDR3 sequence (DNA): TGTGCCAGTAGTATGGAATGGGGTCAAGAGACCCAGTACTTC. It yields the protein CASSMEWGQETQYF.

The V gene is TRBV18, the J gene TRBJ1-2, with TRBD1 as a possible D gene (6 bases). This CDR3 has 14 amino acids. The germline V and J ends were trimmed by 6 bases and 1 base, with 12 bases remaining between them. The germline V gene encodes CDR1 KGHSH and CDR2 LQKENI. The DNA for the CDR3 is TGTGCCAGCTCCCTGGACAGAGTTAACTATGGCTACACCTTC. This sequence encodes CASSLDRVNYGYTF.

The chain couples TRBV28 to TRBJ2-7, with D possibly being TRBD2 (6 bases). The germline V gene has CDR1 MDHEN and CDR2 SYDVKM. V shed 6 bases and J shed 3 bases, with 12 bases lying between them. The CDR3 covers 13 residues. The CDR3 region has the DNA TGTGCCAGCAGCCTGGGACTCCTCTACGAGCAGTACTTC. Translation gives CASSLGLLYEQYF.

The chain uses TRBV6-5 and TRBJ2-1; a weak D match, TRBD2 (5 bases). From germline, CDR1 is MNHEY and CDR2 SVGAGI. Trimming pared 0 bases from V and 7 bases from J, leaving 16 bases between. This CDR3 is 16 amino acids long. The CDR3 nucleotides are TGTGCCAGCAGTTACTCTGGACTTCCTCCCAGGAATGAGCAGTTCTTC. Amino acids: CASSYSGLPPRNEQFF.

This rearrangement joins TRBV5-6 to TRBJ1-1, with D maybe TRBD1 (5 bases). The CDR3 consists of 14 residues. CDR1 and CDR2 (germline): SGHDT, YYEEEE. The V gene lost 1 base and the J gene lost 3 bases, with 10 bases spanning the gap. In nucleotides, the CDR3 is TGTGCCAGCAGCTTGATAGGGGTGGACACTGAAGCTTTCTTT. Residues: CASSLIGVDTEAFF.

CDR3 nucleotide sequence: TGCGCCAGCAGATGGACAGCCTGGGATTCACCCCTCCACTTT. Translating it yields CASRWTAWDSPLHF. The chain couples TRBV10-2 to TRBJ1-6; maybe TRBD1 (6 bases). V was clipped by 6 bases and J by 8 bases, with 14 bases between them. Germline V CDR1 and CDR2: WSHSY, SAAADI. The CDR3 covers 14 residues.

This clone was recorded once. The chain is built from TRBV9 and TRBJ2-1, with TRBD2 matching 7 bases. With V trimmed by 0 bases and J by 6 bases, 6 bases remained unmatched. The length of the CDR3 is 15 residues. The germline V gene has CDR1 SGDLS and CDR2 YYNGEE. In DNA, the CDR3 is TGTGCCAGCAGCGTAGCCCAGCGGGGCCTCAATGAGCAGTTCTTC. It translates to CASSVAQRGLNEQFF.